These 30 T cell receptor beta chains were all obtained from the same sample, sequenced in a study of T cell responses to AZD1222 COVID-19 vaccine. Sequencing used immunoSEQ multiplex PCR; TCRdb keeps in-frame clones, though not all of them. The sample shows roughly 140,000 clones, 90% of them seen only once. The sample consisted of peripheral blood, taken on day 0 of AZD1222 vaccination. The receptors shown here come from an adult in good health.

The rearrangement uses TRBV5-1 and TRBJ2-6; TRBD1 or TRBD2 may be the D gene (5 bases each). V gave up 4 bases and J gave up 1 base, with 21 bases separating them. Looked up from germline, CDR1 is SGHRS and CDR2 is YFSETQ. This CDR3 spans 19 amino acids. The CDR3 protein is CASSTGLGGPLSGANVLTF. Written as DNA, the CDR3 is TGCGCCAGCAGCACGGGGCTCGGCGGACCCTTATCTGGGGCCAACGTCCTGACTTTC.

The chain links TRBV4-1 to TRBJ1-2; D is unresolved. Trimming took 0 bases from V and 1 from J, leaving 15 bases between them. CDR1 MGHRA and CDR2 YSYEKL come from the germline V gene. The CDR3 runs to 17 residues. The CDR3 bases are TGCGCCAGCAGCCAAGATCTTGTAGGAGCTAATAACTATGGCTACACCTTC. This encodes CASSQDLVGANNYGYTF.

V usage is TRBV7-9 and J usage is TRBJ1-5, with no clear D. This CDR3 is built from 12 residues. CDR1 and CDR2 (germline): SEHNR, FQNEAQ (reference sequence). Trimming removed 2 bases from V and 4 bases from J, with 3 bases in between. CDR3 nucleotide sequence: TGTGCCAGCAGCTTAAGTAATCAGCCCCAGCATTTT. The encoded protein is CASSLSNQPQHF.

The rearrangement links TRBV5-1 to TRBJ2-3, with D maybe TRBD2 (6 bases). Germline V gene sequence: CDR1 SGHRS, CDR2 YFSETQ. CDR3 length equals 15 residues. Trimming cost V 5 bases and J 0 bases, with 13 bases left between them. CDR3 protein: CASRSGGTSTDTQYF. CDR3 coding DNA: TGCGCCAGCAGGTCTGGCGGGACTAGCACAGATACGCAGTATTTT.

This rearrangement joins TRBV6-4 to TRBJ2-2, with TRBD1 as a possible D gene (5 bases). The CDR3 is 14 amino acids. The germline CDR1 and CDR2 sequences are MRHNA and SNTAGT. Deletions cut 4 bases from V and 4 bases from J, with 10 bases between. The DNA of the CDR3 is TGTGCCAGCAGTGTCCAGGGATTCACCGGGGAGCTGTTTTTT. Translated, it gives CASSVQGFTGELFF.

This clone has a handful of counts. The CDR3 bases are TGTGCCAGCAGCTCCCTAGCGGGGGGCATGGAGACCCAGTACTTC. Translating it yields CASSSLAGGMETQYF. The rearrangement joins TRBV7-6 to TRBJ2-5, with 11 positions matching TRBD2. Germline V gene data show CDR1 as SGHVS and CDR2 as FNYEAQ. V lost 4 bases to trimming and J lost 5 bases; unmatched junction nucleotides: 6. This CDR3 has 15 amino acids.

The chain has TRBV28 and TRBJ2-7; D may correspond to TRBD1 or TRBD2 (5 bases each). The CDR3 length is 16 residues. The germline V gene encodes CDR1 MDHEN and CDR2 SYDVKM. The ends were cut back, 6 bases at V and 3 bases at J, with 21 bases in the middle. The CDR3 DNA reads TGTGCCAGCAGAACTCGGTTCGGGGCCAAAGACTACGAGCAGTACTTC. Its translation is CASRTRFGAKDYEQYF.

The genes are TRBV30 and TRBJ2-5; D is possibly TRBD2 (5 bases). The CDR3 covers 11 residues. CDR1 and CDR2 (germline): GTSNPN, SVGIG (reference sequence). Deletions cut 6 bases from V and 5 bases from J, with 10 bases between. CDR3 residues: CACRREETQYF. For the CDR3, the DNA is TGTGCCTGTAGAAGGGAGGAGACCCAGTACTTC.

The CDR3 reads CASSPGAGEYWTEAFF. CDR3 coding DNA: TGTGCCAGTAGTCCGGGCGCGGGGGAATACTGGACTGAAGCTTTCTTT. The rearrangement links TRBV19 to TRBJ1-1; D is possibly TRBD1 (5 bases). The ends were cut back, 5 bases at V and 5 bases at J, with 21 bases in the middle. CDR1 LNHDA and CDR2 SQIVND come from the germline V gene (reference sequence). CDR3 size: 16 residues.

Only one count was recorded for this clone. V and J are TRBV10-3 and TRBJ2-3; 8 positions agree with TRBD2. Germline lookup yields CDR1 ENHRY and CDR2 SYGVKD. CDR3 size: 15 residues. Trimming cost V 6 bases and J 3 bases; bases outside gene matches: 8. CDR3 DNA: TGTGCCATCAGGCAAAGCGGGAGTGGGACAGATACGCAGTATTTT. Translating gives CAIRQSGSGTDTQYF.

The rearrangement links TRBV19 to TRBJ1-4; 10 nucleotides line up with TRBD1. J was trimmed by 10 bases and V by 6 bases; bases with no gene match: 5. CDR3 size: 13 residues. Germline values: CDR1 LNHDA, CDR2 SQIVND (reference sequence). In nucleotides, the CDR3 is TGTGCCAGTAGGACAGGGGGCAAAAGAAAACTGTTTTTT. Translation: CASRTGGKRKLFF.

The chain links TRBV27 to TRBJ1-2, with a tentative D call TRBD1 (5 bases). The CDR3 extends over 15 amino acids. Trimming removed 8 bases from V and 10 bases from J, with 26 bases in between. CDR1 is MNHEY, CDR2 SMNVEV, per germline (reference sequence). CDR3 DNA: TGTGCCAGCGTCCCCAGGGTGGAACGTCAACGGGACTACACCTTC. It encodes CASVPRVERQRDYTF.

This clone is termed medium-sized. CDR3 in amino acids: CASSQDTITDTQYF. CDR3 nucleotides: TGTGCCAGCAGCCAAGACACAATTACAGATACGCAGTATTTT. This sequence joins TRBV3-1 (or the pseudogene TRBV3-2) and TRBJ2-3, with unresolved D. In germline, CDR1 is LGHDT, CDR2 YNNKEL (reference sequence). Trimming removed 0 bases at V and 3 bases at J, with 7 bases between. The CDR3 runs 14 residues.

V is TRBV5-1 and J is TRBJ1-2; a possible D gene is TRBD1 (6 bases). The V and J ends lost 4 bases and 6 bases respectively, with 19 bases between them. The CDR3 has 15 residues. Germline V lookup: CDR1 SGHRS, CDR2 YFSETQ. The CDR3 nucleotides are TGCGCCAGCAGCCCAGTCACAGGGTTCAGAGATGGCTACACCTTC. This codes for CASSPVTGFRDGYTF.

V gene TRBV6-1 combines with J gene TRBJ1-2; TRBD1 might be the D (5 bases). Germline V CDR1 and CDR2: MNHNS, SASEGT. The V end lost 1 base, the J end lost 8 bases, and 11 bases lay between the germline ends. The CDR3 is 13 residues long. CDR3: CASSEGGDRGYTF. The DNA of the CDR3 is TGTGCCAGCAGTGAAGGGGGGGACCGCGGCTACACCTTC.

This chain uses TRBV7-2 with TRBJ2-7, with no clear D. CDR1 is SGHTA and CDR2 is FQGNSA in the germline V gene. This CDR3 is 13 amino acids long. Trimming took 3 bases from V and 6 from J, leaving 12 bases between them. CDR3 sequence reads: CASSFPSISEQYF. CDR3 DNA sequence: TGTGCCAGCAGCTTTCCGTCTATCAGCGAGCAGTACTTC.

The chain joins TRBV25-1 to TRBJ1-2, with unresolved D. Looked up from germline, CDR1 is MGHDK and CDR2 is SYGVNS. The ends were cut back, 1 base at V and 4 bases at J, with 7 bases in the middle. The CDR3 is 13 amino acids. CDR3 in amino acids: CASSEWRFYGYTF. The CDR3 coding sequence is TGTGCCAGCAGTGAATGGCGATTCTATGGCTACACCTTC.

The chain has TRBV2 and TRBJ2-3; 8 positions agree with TRBD1. The CDR3 runs 14 residues. Trimming took 3 bases from V and 3 from J; bases not matched to a gene: 2. Germline loops: CDR1 SNHLY, CDR2 FYNNEI. CDR3 bases: TGTGCCAGCAGTGATCAGGGGGCTACAGATACGCAGTATTTT. It translates to CASSDQGATDTQYF. The variable domain in full, with the rest retrieved from reference TRBV2 and TRBJ2-3, is EPEVTQTPSHQVTQMGQEVILRCVPISNHLYFYWYRQILGQKVEFLVSFYNNEISEKSEIFDDQFSVERPDGSNFTLKIRSTKLEDSAMYFCASSDQGATDTQYFGPGTRLTVL.

The CDR3 bases are TGTGCCAGCAGCCAAACTCGAGGGGGGAGAACTAGCGGGAGGTGGAATGAGCAGTTCTTC. It yields the protein CASSQTRGGRTSGRWNEQFF. The rearrangement links TRBV3-1 (or the pseudogene TRBV3-2) to TRBJ2-1, with 12 bases aligning to TRBD2. The V segment lost 2 bases and the J segment 7 bases; nucleotides outside the gene matches: 18. The CDR3 is 20 residues long. CDR1 LGHDT and CDR2 YNNKEL come from the germline V gene (reference sequence).

DNA for the CDR3: TGTGCCAGCAGCGTAGTGGAGGGGATGGGTGGCTACACCTTC. Its translation is CASSVVEGMGGYTF. This chain links TRBV9 with TRBJ1-2; a weak D match, TRBD1 (5 bases). This CDR3 has 14 residues. Germline CDR1 is SGDLS and CDR2 is YYNGEE. V gave up 0 bases and J gave up 7 bases, with 13 bases separating them.

With regard to this clone: The CDR3 end shows no conserved phenylalanine or tryptophan, and so a read error is likely. No DNA is shown, since the ends of the CDR3 on it are uncertain; the CDR3 is the one TCRdb lists. The chain uses TRBV24-1 and TRBJ1-2; TRBD1, as called in the table, went unchecked against the DNA. Including both end residues, the CDR3 is 10 amino acids long. The germline gives CDR1 KGHDR, CDR2 SFDVKD. CDR3 protein: CATSWRQGLR.

The chain carries TRBV27 and TRBJ1-2; no firm D call. Looked up from germline, CDR1 is MNHEY and CDR2 is SMNVEV (reference sequence). V was shortened by 5 bases and J by 4 bases, with 17 bases between the two germline ends. The CDR3 extends over 15 amino acids. The CDR3: CASSLRRGSSYGYTF. The DNA of the CDR3 is TGTGCCAGCAGTCTTCGTCGGGGTAGCAGCTATGGCTACACCTTC.

The chain combines TRBV5-5 with TRBJ2-5, with D hard to call. The germline CDR1 and CDR2 sequences are SGHKS and YYEKEE (reference sequence). CDR3 length: 12 amino acids. With 1 base removed from V and 4 bases from J, the gap between germline ends came to 5 bases. CDR3 in DNA: TGTGCCAGCAGCTTGTGGGGAGAGACCCAGTACTTC. Its translation: CASSLWGETQYF. The whole variable domain, remainder taken from reference TRBV5-5 and TRBJ2-5, is DAGVTQSPTHLIKTRGQQVTLRCSPISGHKSVSWYQQVLGQGPQFIFQYYEKEERGRGNFPDRFSARQFPNYSSELNVNALLLGDSALYLCASSLWGETQYFGPGTRLLVL.

This clone is a singleton in its sample. CDR3 bases: TGTGCCACCAGCAGAGATATCGTAGCTAACTATGGCTACACCTTC. Translated, it gives CATSRDIVANYGYTF. This sequence joins TRBV15 and TRBJ1-2, with D uncertain. The CDR3 runs to 15 residues. Germline CDR1 and CDR2: LNHNV and YYDKDF (reference sequence). V was shortened by 0 bases and J by 0 bases, with 8 bases between the two germline ends.

V and J are TRBV30 and TRBJ1-1; no reliable D call. With 5 bases removed from V and 7 bases from J, the gap between germline ends came to 5 bases. CDR3 length: 9 residues. CDR1 GTSNPN and CDR2 SVGIG come from the germline V gene (reference sequence). The CDR3, as DNA: TGTGCCTGGGGGGATGAAGCTTTCTTT. Translating gives CAWGDEAFF.

In DNA, the CDR3 is TGTGCCAGCAGCGTAACGGGACAGCTCTACGAGCAGTACTTC. It codes for CASSVTGQLYEQYF. This chain connects TRBV7-9 to TRBJ2-7; 7 nucleotides align to TRBD1. This CDR3 contains 14 residues. Germline V gene sequence: CDR1 SEHNR, CDR2 FQNEAQ (reference sequence). Losses at the gene ends were 5 bases for V and 3 bases for J; bases not matched to a gene: 7.

This sequence joins TRBV12-5 and TRBJ2-6; D perhaps matches TRBD1 (5 bases). The V gene's germline CDR1 is LGHNT and CDR2 FRNRAP. CDR3 length: 19 amino acids. The germline V and J ends were trimmed by 2 bases and 0 bases, with 17 bases remaining between them. The CDR3 DNA follows: TGTGCTAGTGGTTTGTTAGTGAGAAGGGGCCTCTCTGGGGCCAACGTCCTGACTTTC. As protein: CASGLLVRRGLSGANVLTF. The entire variable domain, with the rest obtained from reference TRBV12-5 and TRBJ2-6, is as follows: DARVTQTPRHKVTEMGQEVTMRCQPILGHNTVFWYRQTMMQGLELLAYFRNRAPLDDSGMPKDRFSAEMPDATLATLKIQPSEPRDSAVYFCASGLLVRRGLSGANVLTFGAGSRLTVL.

V is TRBV5-1 and J is TRBJ1-1; TRBD1 might be the D (5 bases). Germline V lookup: CDR1 SGHRS, CDR2 YFSETQ. V dropped 6 bases and J dropped 1 base, with 13 bases sitting between them. The CDR3 has 14 amino acids. The CDR3 is CASTGDGSNTEAFF. CDR3 DNA sequence: TGCGCCAGCACCGGGGACGGATCGAACACTGAAGCTTTCTTT. The whole variable domain, remainder taken from reference TRBV5-1 and TRBJ1-1, is KAGVTQTPRYLIKTRGQQVTLSCSPISGHRSVSWYQQTPGQGLQFLFEYFSETQRNKGNFPGRFSGRQFSNSRSEMNVSTLELGDSALYLCASTGDGSNTEAFFGQGTRLTVV.

This clone occurred once. This chain joins TRBV2 and TRBJ1-3; D is ambiguous. The CDR3 totals 15 residues. Germline values: CDR1 SNHLY, CDR2 FYNNEI. The germline V and J ends were trimmed by 2 bases and 0 bases, with 8 bases remaining between them. The CDR3 region has the DNA TGTGCCAGCAGTGAAAATGTCATCTCTGGAAACACCATATATTTT. It codes for CASSENVISGNTIYF.

This clone was picked up one time. This chain links TRBV5-4 with TRBJ1-5, with D possibly matching TRBD1 (6 bases). This CDR3 contains 14 residues. The V gene lost 1 base and the J gene lost 7 bases, with 12 bases spanning the gap. Germline values: CDR1 SGHNT, CDR2 YYREEE (reference sequence). The CDR3 reads CASSLMGAGQPQHF. The CDR3 DNA is TGTGCCAGCAGCTTGATGGGGGCTGGACAGCCCCAGCATTTT.